Listed here are 32 T cell receptor beta chains from one sample, sequenced in a study of blood T cell repertoires in COVID-19. Some clones are missing from TCRdb's copy, which holds only in-frame ones; the method was immunoSEQ multiplex PCR. The profile covers some 130,000 clones, with approximately 87% appearing a single time and 44% taken by the ten largest. The sequenced sample consisted of peripheral blood. The origin of the receptors is a human donor in a cohort sampled during active COVID-19.

This rearrangement joins TRBV7-8 to TRBJ1-4; perhaps TRBD1 as D (6 bases). Germline assignment: CDR1 SGHVS and CDR2 FQNEAQ. There are 15 residues in the CDR3. V was cut by 6 bases and J by 5 bases, with 16 bases left in between. CDR3: CASRFGTRKNEKLFF. DNA of the CDR3: TGTGCCAGCAGATTCGGGACAAGGAAGAATGAAAAACTGTTTTTT.

This clone was seen a few times. V and J are TRBV3-1 (or the pseudogene TRBV3-2) and TRBJ2-3; TRBD1 agrees at 10 bases. This CDR3 contains 16 residues. Trimming cost V 4 bases and J 2 bases; bases outside gene matches: 6. CDR1 and CDR2 from the germline V gene are LGHDT and YNNKEL (reference sequence). The CDR3 region has the DNA TGTGCCAGCAGCCTACGGACAGGGGGAATCACAGATACGCAGTATTTT. Translating it yields CASSLRTGGITDTQYF.

CDR3 sequence: CASSTGGGGYTF. The DNA for the CDR3 is TGCGCCAGCAGCACGGGAGGGGGCGGCTACACCTTC. The gene calls are TRBV5-1 and TRBJ1-2, with TRBD1 matching over 7 bases. The germline CDR1 and CDR2 sequences are SGHRS and YFSETQ. This CDR3 has 12 amino acids. The V and J ends lost 4 bases and 8 bases, in that order; junction bases with no gene match: 5. The full variable domain, completed using reference TRBV5-1 and TRBJ1-2, is KAGVTQTPRYLIKTRGQQVTLSCSPISGHRSVSWYQQTPGQGLQFLFEYFSETQRNKGNFPGRFSGRQFSNSRSEMNVSTLELGDSALYLCASSTGGGGYTFGSGTRLTVV.

The chain joins TRBV19 to TRBJ2-2; 9 bases line up with TRBD2. Germline V gene data show CDR1 as LNHDA and CDR2 as SQIVND (reference sequence). The ends lost 1 base at V and 4 bases at J; junction bases unmatched: 10. The CDR3 totals 18 residues. CDR3 coding DNA: TGTGCCAGTAGTATAGGGCTGAGGAGCGGGGGGCCCACCGGGGAGCTGTTTTTT. Its protein is CASSIGLRSGGPTGELFF.

The DNA for the CDR3 is TGTGCCAGCAGTTACCCGGGACAGGGGGCATCCGGGGAGCTGTTTTTT. As protein: CASSYPGQGASGELFF. The V and J genes are TRBV6-2 or TRBV6-3 and TRBJ2-2, with 12 positions matching TRBD1. Germline trimming cut 2 bases from V and 6 bases from J; bases unmatched to any gene: 4. CDR1 is MNHEY and CDR2 is SVGEGT in the germline V gene. The CDR3 covers 16 residues.

The V and J genes are TRBV12-3 or TRBV12-4 and TRBJ1-2; the D gene is possibly TRBD1 (5 bases). This CDR3 is 13 amino acids long. V was trimmed by 3 bases and J by 8 bases, leaving 13 bases between them. CDR3 protein: CASSFAGSEGYTF. In nucleotides, the CDR3 is TGTGCCAGCAGTTTTGCAGGGTCGGAGGGCTACACCTTC.

The genes are TRBV18 and TRBJ2-3, with TRBD2 matching 10 bases. This CDR3 has 16 residues. The germline CDR1 and CDR2 sequences are KGHSH and LQKENI. The V and J ends lost 1 base and 2 bases, in that order; junction bases with no gene match: 3. CDR3 in amino acids: CASSPLAGGTTDTQYF. The CDR3 DNA reads as TGTGCCAGCTCACCACTAGCGGGGGGTACCACAGATACGCAGTATTTT. Variable domain in full (rest from reference TRBV18 and TRBJ2-3): NAGVMQNPRHLVRRRGQEARLRCSPMKGHSHVYWYRQLPEEGLKFMVYLQKENIIDESGMPKERFSAEFPKEGPSILRIQQVVRGDSAAYFCASSPLAGGTTDTQYFGPGTRLTVL.

This chain joins TRBV5-1 and TRBJ2-2; TRBD2 agrees at 8 bases. The CDR3 length is 17 residues. Germline V gene data show CDR1 as SGHRS and CDR2 as YFSETQ. The J segment lost 0 bases and the V segment lost 1 base, leaving 5 bases of the junction unmatched. The CDR3, as DNA: TGCGCCAGCAGCTTGTTAGGGCGGGAGGCGAACACCGGGGAGCTGTTTTTT. Translated: CASSLLGREANTGELFF.

There are a few counts of this clone. The rearrangement uses TRBV3-1 (or the pseudogene TRBV3-2) and TRBJ1-4, with unresolved D. The germline V and J ends were trimmed by 4 bases and 8 bases, with 8 bases remaining between them. Looked up from germline, CDR1 is LGHDT and CDR2 is YNNKEL (reference sequence). The CDR3 runs to 12 residues. The CDR3 bases are TGTGCCAGCAGCCGATCCGGGGAAAAACTGTTTTTT. Translating gives CASSRSGEKLFF.

The chain is built from TRBV18 and TRBJ2-7; 7 positions match TRBD1. The CDR3 covers 15 residues. Germline V gene data show CDR1 as KGHSH and CDR2 as LQKENI. J was trimmed by 0 bases and V by 6 bases; bases with no gene match: 8. The CDR3 coding sequence is TGTGCCAGCTCTCCAGGACAGGCTAGCTCCTACGAGCAGTACGTC. This gives the protein CASSPGQASSYEQYV.

The rearrangement uses TRBV11-3 and TRBJ2-2, with 9 bases matching TRBD2. Looked up from germline, CDR1 is SGHNT and CDR2 is YENEEA. The CDR3 sequence is 15 residues long. J was trimmed by 4 bases and V by 7 bases; bases with no gene match: 7. CDR3 bases: TGTGCCAGCACCCCGACTAGCGGATTCACCGGGGAGCTGTTTTTT. This translates into CASTPTSGFTGELFF. The full variable domain, rest sourced from reference TRBV11-3 and TRBJ2-2, is EAGVVQSPRYKIIEKKQPVAFWCNPISGHNTLYWYLQNLGQGPELLIRYENEEAVDDSQLPKDRFSAERLKGVDSTLKIQPAELGDSAVYLCASTPTSGFTGELFFGEGSRLTVL.

V gene TRBV7-2 combines with J gene TRBJ2-5; 10 bases are a match to TRBD2. Trimming took 5 bases from V and 4 from J; bases not matched to a gene: 7. Germline lookup yields CDR1 SGHTA and CDR2 FQGNSA. There are 15 residues in the CDR3. DNA of the CDR3: TGTGCCAGCAGCGAGCGGGGGGGCCAATCAGAGACCCAGTACTTC. It codes for CASSERGGQSETQYF.

The genes are TRBV6-2 or TRBV6-3 and TRBJ1-5; D might be TRBD1 (6 bases). The V end was cut by 2 bases, the J end by 4 bases, with 15 bases between. Germline V gene data show CDR1 as MNHEY and CDR2 as SVGEGT. The CDR3 has 16 residues. CDR3 region: CASSYTRTASNQPQHF. The DNA of the CDR3 is TGTGCCAGCAGTTACACCCGGACAGCTTCGAATCAGCCCCAGCATTTT.

The chain has TRBV12-3 or TRBV12-4 and TRBJ2-3, with 7 bases fitting TRBD1. The CDR3 has 12 residues. J lost 3 bases, V lost 7 bases, and 1 base had no gene match. The CDR3 spells CASNRGTDTQYF. For the CDR3, the DNA is TGTGCCAGCAACAGGGGTACAGATACGCAGTATTTT.

The rearrangement uses TRBV10-1 and TRBJ1-2; 8 bases map to TRBD1. The CDR3 contains 16 residues. V lost 5 bases, J lost 3 bases, and 11 bases stayed unmatched. CDR1 is WNHNN and CDR2 is SYGVQD in the germline V gene (reference sequence). CDR3 in amino acids: CASSTFPTGEDYGYTF. The CDR3 coding sequence is TGCGCCAGCAGTACCTTCCCGACAGGGGAAGACTATGGCTACACCTTC.

This sequence joins TRBV2 and TRBJ1-1, with TRBD1 as a possible D gene (6 bases). Trimming left V 6 bases short and J 5 bases short, with 16 bases between. The germline gives CDR1 SNHLY, CDR2 FYNNEI. The CDR3 has 14 residues. The CDR3 nucleotides are TGTGCCAGCAGCACAAGGGGGGGCCGGACTGAAGCTTTCTTT. Its translation is CASSTRGGRTEAFF.

This clone was counted between two and nine times. The CDR3: CASSEGVARRASQAFF. The CDR3 DNA follows: TGTGCCAGCAGTGAGGGAGTGGCCAGAAGAGCCTCCCAAGCTTTCTTT. The V gene is TRBV6-1, the J gene TRBJ1-1; unclear D gene. CDR1 and CDR2 from the germline V gene are MNHNS and SASEGT. With 3 bases removed from V and 9 bases from J, the gap between germline ends came to 23 bases. This CDR3 is built from 16 residues.

The CDR3 DNA sequence: TGTGCCAGCAGCTACCAGGTTCTCCTTTACAATGAGCAGTTCTTC. This codes for CASSYQVLLYNEQFF. The V gene is TRBV6-5, the J gene TRBJ2-1; D not resolved. Germline values: CDR1 MNHEY, CDR2 SVGAGI. This CDR3 has 15 residues. Trimming took off 6 bases at V and 4 bases at J, with 16 bases between the two ends.

This chain uses TRBV27 with TRBJ1-1; 7 bases align to TRBD1. Germline V gives CDR1 MNHEY, CDR2 SMNVEV (reference sequence). The V gene end was trimmed by 6 bases and the J gene end by 4 bases; junction bases not matched to a gene: 11. This CDR3 contains 15 residues. The CDR3 bases are TGTGCCAGCAGCCCAGGGGGTCAGGGCGGCACTGAAGCTTTCTTT. The encoded protein is CASSPGGQGGTEAFF.

J is TRBJ1-6 and V is TRBV19; 9 bases agree with TRBD1. Trimming removed 3 bases from V and 9 bases from J; junction bases left unmatched: 0. CDR1 LNHDA and CDR2 SQIVND come from the germline V gene (reference sequence). There are 13 residues in the CDR3. CDR3 amino acids: CASSMTGGSPLHF. The CDR3 DNA follows: TGTGCCAGTAGTATGACAGGGGGTTCACCCCTCCACTTT. Full variable domain (remainder filled in from reference TRBV19 and TRBJ1-6): DGGITQSPKYLFRKEGQNVTLSCEQNLNHDAMYWYRQDPGQGLRLIYYSQIVNDFQKGDIAEGYSVSREKKESFPLTVTSAQKNPTAFYLCASSMTGGSPLHFGNGTRLTVT.

This chain uses TRBV11-2 with TRBJ1-4, with TRBD1 matching over 7 bases. V gave up 7 bases and J gave up 7 bases; unmatched junction bases: 6. Per the germline V gene, CDR1 is SGHAT and CDR2 is FQNNGV. CDR3 length equals 13 residues. CDR3 amino acids: CASTQTGREKLFF. CDR3 in DNA: TGTGCCAGCACCCAGACAGGGCGTGAAAAACTGTTTTTT.

This clone was recorded once. This chain joins TRBV11-3 and TRBJ1-4; 8 bases agree with TRBD1. The CDR3 has 16 residues. V lost 5 bases and J lost 5; bases outside the gene matches: 10. Germline CDR1 reads SGHNT; CDR2 reads YENEEA. The CDR3 protein is CASSPGGTGGNEKLFF. The DNA for the CDR3 is TGTGCCAGCAGCCCGGGCGGTACAGGGGGGAATGAAAAACTGTTTTTT. Filled out from reference TRBV11-3 and TRBJ1-4, the complete variable domain reads EAGVVQSPRYKIIEKKQPVAFWCNPISGHNTLYWYLQNLGQGPELLIRYENEEAVDDSQLPKDRFSAERLKGVDSTLKIQPAELGDSAVYLCASSPGGTGGNEKLFFGSGTQLSVL.

This clone was seen only once. The J gene is TRBJ1-1, the V gene TRBV7-9; D gene ambiguous. The ends were cut back, 5 bases at V and 0 bases at J, with 13 bases in the middle. The CDR3 runs 15 residues. The germline gives CDR1 SEHNR, CDR2 FQNEAQ (reference sequence). The CDR3 coding sequence is TGTGCCAGCAGCCGAGAGGGCCAGATGAACACTGAAGCTTTCTTT. Amino acid sequence: CASSREGQMNTEAFF. The variable domain in full, completed from reference TRBV7-9 and TRBJ1-1, reads DTGVSQNPRHKITKRGQNVTFRCDPISEHNRLYWYRQTLGQGPEFLTYFQNEAQLEKSRLLSDRFSAERPKGSFSTLEIQRTEQGDSAMYLCASSREGQMNTEAFFGQGTRLTVV.

The genes are TRBV29-1 and TRBJ2-4; D gene unclear. Germline assignment: CDR1 SQVTM and CDR2 ANQGSEA. V was clipped by 2 bases and J by 0 bases, with 5 bases between them. The CDR3 sequence is 13 residues long. The CDR3 DNA follows: TGCAGCGTTGAACTCGTAGCCAAAAACATTCAGTACTTC. Protein product: CSVELVAKNIQYF.

This chain links TRBV20-1 with TRBJ1-2; D is unclear. The V gene's germline CDR1 is DFQATT and CDR2 SNEGSKA (reference sequence). This CDR3 spans 13 amino acids. V was cut by 3 bases and J by 2 bases, with 10 bases left in between. Here the CDR3 reads CSASLARNYGYTF. CDR3 sequence (DNA): TGCAGTGCTAGTCTCGCCAGAAACTATGGCTACACCTTC.

The gene calls are TRBV19 and TRBJ2-5; 10 bases align to TRBD2. CDR1 is LNHDA and CDR2 is SQIVND in the germline V gene (reference sequence). The CDR3 loop spans 15 amino acids. V gave up 7 bases and J gave up 5 bases; unmatched junction bases: 10. CDR3 bases: TGTGCCAGTACAAGTGCCAGCGGGGGGGCGGAGACCCAGTACTTC. Its translation is CASTSASGGAETQYF.

This clone has only a few counts. V usage is TRBV15 and J usage is TRBJ1-5, with D perhaps TRBD1 (6 bases). The V gene's germline CDR1 is LNHNV and CDR2 YYDKDF (reference sequence). Trimming took off 3 bases at V and 7 bases at J, with 13 bases between the two ends. The CDR3 covers 14 residues. CDR3 sequence: CATSRSQGYQPQHF. DNA for the CDR3: TGTGCCACCAGCAGGTCACAGGGTTACCAGCCCCAGCATTTT.

This chain connects TRBV30 to TRBJ1-5; TRBD1 is a possible D gene (6 bases). The germline gives CDR1 GTSNPN, CDR2 SVGIG (reference sequence). This CDR3 is built from 17 residues. V lost 0 bases and J 2 bases, leaving 17 bases between the germline ends. The CDR3 DNA follows: TGTGCCTGGAGTGTCGGAGTTCAGGGGCTGGGCAATCAGCCCCAGCATTTT. This gives the protein CAWSVGVQGLGNQPQHF.

As DNA, the CDR3 is TGTGCCAGCAGCCCTGTTCCCGAGCCTCCTAACTATGGCTACACCTTC. Encoded protein: CASSPVPEPPNYGYTF. The rearrangement links TRBV7-2 to TRBJ1-2; the D is unclear. This CDR3 spans 16 amino acids. V lost 5 bases and J lost 0, with 16 bases in between. Germline assignment: CDR1 SGHTA and CDR2 FQGNSA.

V gene TRBV18 combines with J gene TRBJ2-7; 8 bases agree with TRBD1. Germline V gene lookup returns CDR1 KGHSH and CDR2 LQKENI. The V gene end was trimmed by 4 bases and the J gene end by 2 bases; junction bases not matched to a gene: 13. This CDR3 has 17 amino acids. CDR3 sequence: CASSLRDPGQGAYEQYF. CDR3 nucleotide sequence: TGTGCCAGCTCACTGCGGGATCCAGGACAGGGAGCCTACGAGCAGTACTTC.

As for this clone: Other DNA sequences of this sample code for an identical CDR3. The gene calls are TRBV5-1 and TRBJ1-1; no clear D gene. The V and J ends lost 4 bases and 1 base respectively, with 11 bases between them. CDR3 length equals 14 residues. Germline assignment: CDR1 SGHRS and CDR2 YFSETQ. The CDR3 protein is CASSLPGGNTEAFF. CDR3 coding DNA: TGCGCCAGCAGCCTGCCTGGAGGGAACACTGAAGCTTTCTTT.

J is TRBJ1-1 and V is TRBV19; the D gene is possibly TRBD1 (5 bases). The V gene lost 3 bases and the J gene lost 5 bases, with 10 bases spanning the gap. This CDR3 region has 13 residues. Germline V gene lookup returns CDR1 LNHDA and CDR2 SQIVND (reference sequence). CDR3 region: CASSIQGRTEAFF. The CDR3 coding sequence is TGTGCCAGTAGTATTCAGGGTAGGACTGAAGCTTTCTTT.